These 2 T cell receptor beta chains originate from one sample sequenced in a study of neurological immune-mediated disorders. TCRdb re-called the 5' RACE reads through MiXCR, storing one row per CDR3 protein. The profile shows about 46,000 distinct CDR3 sequences, just under 4.5% of them singletons. Sequenced material: PBMCs. The receptor set was obtained from a woman aged 55-70 years with multiple sclerosis.

This clonotype was recorded at least ten times. The chain links TRBV5-1 to TRBJ2-5, with TRBD1 identical over 7 bases. After removal of 7 bases from V and 5 bases from J, the junction contained 17 bases not matched to a gene. The germline gives CDR1 SGHRS, CDR2 YFSETQ. CDR3 length: 16 residues. The CDR3 protein is CASLGRGPGGRETQYF. The CDR3 DNA follows: TGCGCCAGCTTGGGGAGAGGACCAGGGGGAAGGGAGACCCAGTACTTC.

The genes are TRBV6-2 or TRBV6-3 and TRBJ2-5; unclear D gene. The germline gives CDR1 MNHEY, CDR2 SVGEGT. Deletions cut 7 bases from V and 5 bases from J, with 17 bases between. The CDR3 length is 14 residues. As DNA, the CDR3 is TGTGCCAGCACCCCTCCAGGACCCTTGGAGACCCAGTACTTC. Protein: CASTPPGPLETQYF.